These 28 T cell receptor beta chains share one sample of origin, sequenced in a study of beta chain features in type 1 diabetes. The study's findings and limits: In all four CD4+ subsets, TCRB CDR3 length was significantly, moderately reduced in type 1 diabetes.

Reverse transcription of all isolated RNA meant that expressed TCRB transcripts were sequenced. Assay: immunoSEQ multiplex PCR; the TCRdb copy retains only in-frame clones and omits some. Here the sample spans about 270,000 clones, around 15% being singletons. No antigen has been identified for these receptors. The sequenced sample consisted of naive CD4+ T cells from blood. The receptors originated from a man aged 25 to 40 with type 1 diabetes.

The rearrangement links TRBV7-9 to TRBJ2-5, with D tentatively TRBD2 (6 bases). This CDR3 spans 14 amino acids. Germline loops: CDR1 SEHNR, CDR2 FQNEAQ (reference sequence). With 5 bases removed from V and 5 bases from J, the gap between germline ends came to 15 bases. The CDR3 here is CASSPTPGRETQYF. The CDR3 bases are TGTGCCAGCAGCCCCACACCGGGGAGGGAGACCCAGTACTTC.

This clone appeared a few times. The sample contains more than one DNA sequence encoding this CDR3. V is TRBV18 and J is TRBJ2-5; D call uncertain. Germline V gives CDR1 KGHSH, CDR2 LQKENI. The CDR3 is 13 residues long. Trimming took 6 bases from V and 2 from J, leaving 10 bases between them. In nucleotides, the CDR3 is TGTGCCAGCTCTCCCGGGTGGCAAGAGACCCAGTACTTC. This translates into CASSPGWQETQYF.

The rearrangement joins TRBV4-1 to TRBJ1-3; no firm D call. Germline V gene data show CDR1 as MGHRA and CDR2 as YSYEKL. Deletions cut 2 bases from V and 0 bases from J, with 8 bases between. This CDR3 has 15 residues. The CDR3 sequence: CASSQRSNSGNTIYF. The CDR3 nucleotides read TGCGCCAGCAGCCAAAGAAGCAACTCTGGAAACACCATATATTTT.

This clone was counted only a few times. The rearrangement joins TRBV19 to TRBJ2-2; D unclear. CDR1 is LNHDA and CDR2 is SQIVND in the germline V gene (reference sequence). V was clipped by 7 bases and J by 0 bases, with 12 bases between them. The CDR3 extends over 15 amino acids. The CDR3 region is CASTTYLANTGELFF. The CDR3 DNA is TGTGCCAGTACCACGTACCTAGCGAACACCGGGGAGCTGTTTTTT.

The rearrangement links TRBV9 to TRBJ2-5, with 11 bases aligning to TRBD1. CDR1 and CDR2 (germline): SGDLS, YYNGEE. The CDR3 runs 16 residues. With 3 bases clipped from V and 4 bases from J, the junction kept 8 bases outside the gene matches. CDR3 amino acids: CASSANSGTGGETQYF. The CDR3 DNA sequence: TGTGCCAGCAGCGCTAACTCCGGGACAGGGGGAGAGACCCAGTACTTC.

The rearrangement links TRBV7-2 to TRBJ2-1; the D gene is possibly TRBD2 (7 bases). Germline CDR1 and CDR2: SGHTA and FQGNSA. This CDR3 comprises 16 residues. The ends were cut back, 5 bases at V and 7 bases at J, with 21 bases in the middle. The chain's CDR3 is CASSPRGGGRWNEQFF. The DNA of the CDR3 is TGTGCCAGCAGCCCCCGCGGGGGCGGGAGATGGAATGAGCAGTTCTTC. Using reference TRBV7-2 and TRBJ2-1 for the parts outside the CDR3, the full variable domain is GAGVSQSPSNKVTEKGKDVELRCDPISGHTALYWYRQSLGQGLEFLIYFQGNSAPDKSGLPSDRFSAERTGGSVSTLTIQRTQQEDSAVYLCASSPRGGGRWNEQFFGPGTRLTVL.

The chain combines TRBV28 with TRBJ2-7; D is unclear. This CDR3 comprises 13 residues. Germline CDR1 MDHEN, CDR2 SYDVKM. Trimming removed 6 bases at V and 2 bases at J, with 11 bases between. DNA for the CDR3: TGTGCCAGCAGAGGCCGCGGTCCCTACGAGCAGTACTTC. Its protein product is CASRGRGPYEQYF.

J is TRBJ2-1 and V is TRBV29-1, with D maybe TRBD1 (5 bases). CDR1 is SQVTM, CDR2 ANQGSEA, per germline. V lost 1 base and J lost 2, with 9 bases in between. The CDR3 spans 14 residues. The CDR3 loop reads CSVEGTKTYNEQFF. CDR3 DNA: TGCAGCGTTGAAGGGACAAAAACCTACAATGAGCAGTTCTTC.

This chain uses TRBV18 with TRBJ1-1; D may be TRBD1 (6 bases). Trimming shortened V by 3 bases and J by 3 bases, and 14 bases separated the two germline ends. This CDR3 contains 15 residues. Looked up from germline, CDR1 is KGHSH and CDR2 is LQKENI. For the CDR3, the DNA is TGTGCCAGCTCACCTCAGGACAGCCTGTACACTGAAGCTTTCTTT. Encoded protein: CASSPQDSLYTEAFF. Based on the CDR3 plus reference TRBV18 and TRBJ1-1, the full variable domain is NAGVMQNPRHLVRRRGQEARLRCSPMKGHSHVYWYRQLPEEGLKFMVYLQKENIIDESGMPKERFSAEFPKEGPSILRIQQVVRGDSAAYFCASSPQDSLYTEAFFGQGTRLTVV.

The chain links TRBV7-2 to TRBJ1-5; no firm D call. The V end was cut by 1 base, the J end by 5 bases, with 15 bases between. Per germline, CDR1 SGHTA and CDR2 FQGNSA. This CDR3 contains 16 residues. The CDR3 loop is CASSLEAASGHQPQHF. In DNA, the CDR3 is TGTGCCAGCAGCTTAGAAGCGGCGTCCGGCCATCAGCCCCAGCATTTT.

This rearrangement joins TRBV5-1 to TRBJ1-1; D is ambiguous. In germline, CDR1 is SGHRS, CDR2 YFSETQ. V was clipped by 2 bases and J by 0 bases, with 8 bases between them. The CDR3 totals 14 residues. The CDR3 DNA sequence: TGCGCCAGCAGCTTCGATCTAGTGAACACTGAAGCTTTCTTT. It encodes CASSFDLVNTEAFF.

This clone has more than one count but fewer than ten. The gene calls are TRBV5-1 and TRBJ2-1; 8 bases agree with TRBD1. Germline loops: CDR1 SGHRS, CDR2 YFSETQ. The length of the CDR3 is 15 residues. The V segment lost 0 bases and the J segment 2 bases; nucleotides outside the gene matches: 1. The CDR3: CASSLETGAYNEQFF. The DNA of the CDR3 is TGCGCCAGCAGCTTGGAGACAGGGGCCTACAATGAGCAGTTCTTC.

This clone has just a few counts. V is TRBV7-3 and J is TRBJ2-1, with 7 bases lining up with TRBD1. V trimming: 3 bases; J trimming: 5 bases; junction bases outside the gene matches: 4. This CDR3 is built from 14 residues. The germline V gene has CDR1 SGHTA and CDR2 FQGTGA. The CDR3 spells CASSLGQKDNEQFF. In nucleotides, the CDR3 is TGTGCCAGCAGCTTGGGACAGAAGGACAATGAGCAGTTCTTC.

The chain is built from TRBV13 and TRBJ2-3, with TRBD2 matching 9 bases. V dropped 1 base and J dropped 4; count of bases not matched to a gene: 3. CDR3 length: 15 residues. Germline V gene lookup returns CDR1 PRHDT and CDR2 FYEKMQ (reference sequence). The CDR3 DNA reads as TGTGCCAGCAGCTTAGTAGCGGGAGCCTCAGATACGCAGTATTTT. This encodes CASSLVAGASDTQYF. The complete variable domain, with remaining parts taken from reference TRBV13 and TRBJ2-3, reads AAGVIQSPRHLIKEKRETATLKCYPIPRHDTVYWYQQGPGQDPQFLISFYEKMQSDKGSIPDRFSAQQFSDYHSELNMSSLELGDSALYFCASSLVAGASDTQYFGPGTRLTVL.

The V call is TRBV9, the J call TRBJ2-3; TRBD2 matches 13 bases. J was trimmed by 6 bases and V by 0 bases; bases with no gene match: 7. The CDR3 spans 17 residues. Germline CDR1 and CDR2: SGDLS and YYNGEE. The CDR3 protein is CASSVGLGLAGRDTQYF. The CDR3 nucleotides are TGTGCCAGCAGCGTAGGTTTGGGACTAGCGGGAAGGGATACGCAGTATTTT. Together with reference TRBV9 and TRBJ2-3, the CDR3 gives the full variable domain: DSGVTQTPKHLITATGQRVTLRCSPRSGDLSVYWYQQSLDQGLQFLIQYYNGEERAKGNILERFSAQQFPDLHSELNLSSLELGDSALYFCASSVGLGLAGRDTQYFGPGTRLTVL.

This clone turned up a few times. The chain couples TRBV5-4 to TRBJ1-2, with D possibly matching TRBD1 (6 bases). Germline CDR1 reads SGHNT; CDR2 reads YYREEE (reference sequence). Trimming cost V 3 bases and J 4 bases, with 10 bases left between them. CDR3 length: 13 residues. The CDR3 reads CASSSTGSYGYTF. CDR3 coding DNA: TGTGCCAGCAGCTCAACAGGGTCCTATGGCTACACCTTC.

Only a few counts were recorded for this clone. This chain uses TRBV4-2 with TRBJ1-5; D unresolved. V was trimmed by 1 base and J by 4 bases, leaving 23 bases between them. CDR1 is LGHNA, CDR2 YNFKEQ, per germline. CDR3 length equals 19 residues. The CDR3 DNA sequence: TGTGCCAGCAGCCAAGTAGGTCGGAAGTGGGAGGCCGAAAATCAGCCCCAGCATTTT. Protein product: CASSQVGRKWEAENQPQHF.

There are a few counts of this clone. The chain carries TRBV9 and TRBJ1-2; D is undetermined. Germline V CDR1 and CDR2: SGDLS, YYNGEE. V was clipped by 0 bases and J by 6 bases, with 18 bases between them. The CDR3 runs to 16 residues. The CDR3 DNA is TGTGCCAGCAGCGTAGGGAGGGCAGCGAGGGAGCATGGCTACACCTTC. This sequence encodes CASSVGRAAREHGYTF.

V and J are TRBV28 and TRBJ2-3; the D is unclear. This CDR3 spans 10 amino acids. The V end was cut by 10 bases, the J end by 3 bases, with 5 bases between. Germline V CDR1 and CDR2: MDHEN, SYDVKM. The chain's CDR3 is CATATDTQYF. In DNA form, the CDR3 reads TGTGCCACCGCGACAGATACGCAGTATTTT.

The J gene is TRBJ1-1, the V gene TRBV29-1, with 7 bases fitting TRBD1. Germline CDR1 is SQVTM and CDR2 is ANQGSEA. The V segment lost 7 bases and the J segment 7 bases; nucleotides outside the gene matches: 3. The CDR3 totals 10 residues. CDR3 loop: CSARDSEAFF. The CDR3 bases are TGCAGCGCACGGGACAGTGAAGCTTTCTTT.

This clone was picked up a small number of times. This chain joins TRBV28 and TRBJ2-7; 7 nucleotides match TRBD2. The CDR3 runs to 16 residues. Germline CDR1 is MDHEN and CDR2 is SYDVKM. V lost 7 bases to trimming and J lost 4 bases; unmatched junction nucleotides: 16. This CDR3 is CASNLISGNAPYEQYF. The CDR3 DNA follows: TGTGCCAGCAACCTAATCAGCGGGAACGCACCTTACGAGCAGTACTTC.

The gene calls are TRBV5-4 and TRBJ1-5, with D perhaps TRBD1 (6 bases). Trimming cost V 4 bases and J 4 bases, with 21 bases left between them. This CDR3 is built from 17 residues. The germline gives CDR1 SGHNT, CDR2 YYREEE (reference sequence). CDR3 protein: CASSQRQVGIGNQPQHF. Here the CDR3 DNA reads TGTGCCAGCAGCCAACGACAGGTGGGAATCGGGAATCAGCCCCAGCATTTT.

The V gene is TRBV13, the J gene TRBJ1-2; maybe TRBD1 (6 bases). Germline V gene data show CDR1 as PRHDT and CDR2 as FYEKMQ (reference sequence). Trimming pared 5 bases from V and 8 bases from J, leaving 12 bases between. The CDR3 extends over 12 amino acids. CDR3 nucleotides: TGTGCCAGCAGCATGACAGGAGGCGGCTACACCTTC. Its translation: CASSMTGGGYTF.

The sample holds a few counts of this clone. The gene calls are TRBV29-1 and TRBJ1-4; TRBD1 is a possible D gene (5 bases). With 6 bases removed from V and 15 bases from J, the gap between germline ends came to 17 bases. Germline lookup yields CDR1 SQVTM and CDR2 ANQGSEA. There are 11 residues in the CDR3. The CDR3 nucleotides are TGCAGCGTGCTTGGCGGGACGACGATGTTTTTT. Its translation is CSVLGGTTMFF.

This clone has a handful of counts. The chain links TRBV27 to TRBJ2-5, with 8 bases fitting TRBD1. The length of the CDR3 is 15 residues. The germline V gene encodes CDR1 MNHEY and CDR2 SMNVEV (reference sequence). After removal of 6 bases from V and 1 base from J, the junction contained 7 bases not matched to a gene. The chain's CDR3 is CASRARTGTQETQYF. The CDR3 DNA reads as TGTGCCAGCAGGGCCCGGACAGGGACCCAAGAGACCCAGTACTTC.

V is TRBV15 and J is TRBJ1-1; D remains ambiguous. The CDR3 is 17 residues long. V was shortened by 0 bases and J by 1 base, with 15 bases between the two germline ends. Germline CDR1 LNHNV, CDR2 YYDKDF (reference sequence). The CDR3 region has the DNA TGTGCCACCAGCAGAGATCCCCGCCGATACACGAACACTGAAGCTTTCTTT. Translating gives CATSRDPRRYTNTEAFF.

This clone was seen a few times. V is TRBV6-1 and J is TRBJ1-1; the match to TRBD1 covers 7 bases. This CDR3 region has 14 residues. The germline CDR1 and CDR2 sequences are MNHNS and SASEGT. J lost 0 bases, V lost 6 bases, and 4 bases had no gene match. The CDR3 sequence is CASRTGSVNTEAFF. For the CDR3, the DNA is TGTGCCAGCAGGACAGGGAGTGTGAACACTGAAGCTTTCTTT.

This chain connects TRBV19 to TRBJ1-5; D call uncertain. This CDR3 contains 15 residues. Trimming cost V 7 bases and J 0 bases, with 13 bases left between them. Germline V CDR1 and CDR2: LNHDA, SQIVND (reference sequence). CDR3 protein: CASILRGDSNQPQHF. As DNA, the CDR3 is TGTGCCAGTATCCTGAGAGGCGATAGCAATCAGCCCCAGCATTTT.